The 20 T cell receptor beta chains listed next were all sequenced from one sample in a study of long-term antiretroviral therapy in people with HIV. An immunoSEQ assay, version v3.0, was performed at survey level. TCRdb's table, derived via immunoSEQ multiplex PCR, lists solely in-frame clones and lacks some. The sample gives 30,000 or so clones, roughly 90% of which show up once; roughly 4% is in the top ten. Specimen: unsorted PBMCs, collected 0.5 years after starting antiretroviral therapy. These TCRs come from a woman aged 18-35 years with HIV.

A single count supports this clone. The gene calls are TRBV7-9 and TRBJ1-1; no reliable D call. Trimming stripped 5 bases from V and 6 bases from J, with 13 bases between. This CDR3 region has 13 residues. CDR1 SEHNR and CDR2 FQNEAQ come from the germline V gene (reference sequence). The CDR3 DNA reads as TGTGCCAGCAGCGACTTGCGGGCTGCTGAAGCTTTCTTT. This encodes CASSDLRAAEAFF.

Note on this clone: The junction departs from the called germline gene at one end, perhaps through a read error. The rearrangement links TRBV19 to TRBJ1-1; the D is unclear. This CDR3 has 13 amino acids. CDR1 LNHDA and CDR2 SQIVND come from the germline V gene (reference sequence). Here the CDR3 DNA reads TGTGCCAGTAGTATTAATAGGAACACTGGAGCTTTCTTT. Translating gives CASSINRNTGAFF.

V is TRBV18 and J is TRBJ2-1; 10 bases align to TRBD2. J was trimmed by 0 bases and V by 6 bases; bases with no gene match: 8. Per germline, CDR1 KGHSH and CDR2 LQKENI. This CDR3 is 17 amino acids long. CDR3 in amino acids: CASSPSGSPLSYNEQFF. In DNA form, the CDR3 reads TGTGCCAGCTCGCCTAGCGGGAGTCCCCTCTCCTACAATGAGCAGTTCTTC.

The V and J genes are TRBV25-1 and TRBJ1-6; weak D call: TRBD1 (6 bases). The CDR3 runs 15 residues. V lost 4 bases and J 9 bases, leaving 16 bases between the germline ends. CDR1 MGHDK and CDR2 SYGVNS come from the germline V gene. The CDR3 sequence: CASSVYGGQTSPLHF. In nucleotides, the CDR3 is TGTGCCAGCAGTGTCTATGGGGGACAAACTTCACCCCTCCACTTT.

The chain links TRBV9 to TRBJ2-7, with D perhaps TRBD2 (6 bases). This CDR3 is built from 16 residues. Germline V gene sequence: CDR1 SGDLS, CDR2 YYNGEE. V was pared by 3 bases and J by 3 bases, with 19 bases between. CDR3 coding DNA: TGTGCCAGCAGCGCCTCGCGGAGGGCGGGTTACTACGAGCAGTACTTC. Amino acids: CASSASRRAGYYEQYF.

This clone was recorded a few times. The gene calls are TRBV13 and TRBJ1-3; unclear D gene. In germline, CDR1 is PRHDT, CDR2 FYEKMQ (reference sequence). CDR3 size: 16 residues. V was clipped by 3 bases and J by 0 bases, with 12 bases between them. The CDR3 region is CASSFPQTLSGNTIYF. The CDR3 bases are TGTGCCAGCAGCTTCCCACAGACCCTCTCTGGAAACACCATATATTTT.

The chain links TRBV6-5 to TRBJ2-3; 10 nucleotides line up with TRBD2. The CDR3 extends over 15 amino acids. Germline V gives CDR1 MNHEY, CDR2 SVGAGI. V trimming: 4 bases; J trimming: 9 bases; junction bases outside the gene matches: 10. The DNA of the CDR3 is TGTGCCAGCAGTTCAACTAGCGGGATATCAGTGACGCAGTATTTT. It translates to CASSSTSGISVTQYF.

This chain links TRBV9 with TRBJ2-3; possibly TRBD1 or TRBD2 for D (5 bases each). Per the germline V gene, CDR1 is SGDLS and CDR2 is YYNGEE. The CDR3 is 15 residues long. The V end was cut by 3 bases, the J end by 2 bases, with 13 bases between. CDR3 coding DNA: TGTGCCAGCAGCGAGAGGGGTGGGGACACAGATACGCAGTATTTT. Its translation is CASSERGGDTDTQYF.

The chain employs TRBV11-3 and TRBJ2-5, with unresolved D. Trimming took off 0 bases at V and 0 bases at J, with 8 bases between the two ends. This CDR3 has 15 residues. Germline assignment: CDR1 SGHNT and CDR2 YENEEA. CDR3 sequence reads: CASSLDWRYQETQYF. The CDR3 DNA reads as TGTGCCAGCAGCTTAGATTGGCGCTACCAAGAGACCCAGTACTTC.

V and J are TRBV27 and TRBJ2-2, with 13 bases aligning to TRBD2. This CDR3 is built from 15 residues. Germline CDR1 and CDR2: MNHEY and SMNVEV (reference sequence). Losses at the gene ends were 6 bases for V and 6 bases for J; bases not matched to a gene: 4. CDR3 loop: CASSRTSGRPGELFF. The CDR3 DNA sequence: TGTGCCAGCAGCCGGACTAGCGGGAGACCCGGGGAGCTGTTTTTT.

V is TRBV2 and J is TRBJ2-7, with D perhaps matching TRBD2 (6 bases). The germline gives CDR1 SNHLY, CDR2 FYNNEI. The germline V and J ends were trimmed by 8 bases and 5 bases, with 22 bases remaining between them. CDR3 size: 15 residues. CDR3 in amino acids: CASPLGPGEENEQYF. The CDR3 DNA reads as TGTGCCAGCCCTCTCGGCCCGGGAGAAGAAAACGAGCAGTACTTC. Combining the CDR3 with reference TRBV2 and TRBJ2-7 gives the whole variable domain EPEVTQTPSHQVTQMGQEVILRCVPISNHLYFYWYRQILGQKVEFLVSFYNNEISEKSEIFDDQFSVERPDGSNFTLKIRSTKLEDSAMYFCASPLGPGEENEQYFGPGTRLTVT.

J is TRBJ2-7 and V is TRBV7-3, with TRBD1 matching over 10 bases. The CDR3 is 14 residues long. The V segment lost 5 bases and the J segment 7 bases; nucleotides outside the gene matches: 8. In germline, CDR1 is SGHTA, CDR2 FQGTGA. The CDR3 loop is CASSTRQGAGEQYF. The CDR3 DNA is TGTGCCAGCAGCACCCGACAGGGGGCGGGGGAGCAGTACTTC. The full variable domain, rest sourced from reference TRBV7-3 and TRBJ2-7, is GAGVSQTPSNKVTEKGKYVELRCDPISGHTALYWYRQSLGQGPEFLIYFQGTGAADDSGLPNDRFFAVRPEGSVSTLKIQRTERGDSAVYLCASSTRQGAGEQYFGPGTRLTVT.

As concerns this clone: Within the sample, other DNA sequences also encode this same CDR3. The chain joins TRBV9 to TRBJ2-4, with no clear D. V was shortened by 0 bases and J by 3 bases, with 7 bases between the two germline ends. The germline gives CDR1 SGDLS, CDR2 YYNGEE. This CDR3 contains 14 residues. CDR3 coding DNA: TGTGCCAGCAGCGTAGGGGGTGGCAAAAACATTCAGTACTTC. Protein sequence: CASSVGGGKNIQYF.

This clone was observed once. The same CDR3 arises from other DNA sequences in this sample as well. The rearrangement uses TRBV5-1 and TRBJ2-3; D call uncertain. Trimming removed 0 bases from V and 0 bases from J, with 8 bases in between. Germline V gene lookup returns CDR1 SGHRS and CDR2 YFSETQ. This CDR3 has 15 amino acids. CDR3 DNA sequence: TGCGCCAGCAGCTTGGAACGGAGTAGCACAGATACGCAGTATTTT. Protein: CASSLERSSTDTQYF.

DNA for the CDR3: TGCGCCAGCAGTTTCCTAGCGGGAGGGAGCTCCTACAATGAGCAGTTCTTC. Residues: CASSFLAGGSSYNEQFF. The V call is TRBV5-1, the J call TRBJ2-1; 12 bases fit TRBD2. Germline V gene data show CDR1 as SGHRS and CDR2 as YFSETQ. The CDR3 has 17 residues. V shed 5 bases, J shed 0 bases, and the junction held 6 bases outside the gene matches.

As DNA, the CDR3 is TGTGCCTGTGACAGGGGTAGGGCCGGGGAGCTGTTTTTT. As protein: CACDRGRAGELFF. The J gene is TRBJ2-2, the V gene TRBV19, with 8 bases matching TRBD1. V lost 11 bases and J lost 6; bases outside the gene matches: 8. CDR1 is LNHDA and CDR2 is SQIVND in the germline V gene (reference sequence). The CDR3 is 13 amino acids.

The chain links TRBV7-2 to TRBJ2-7, with D unresolved. CDR3 length equals 14 residues. The germline CDR1 and CDR2 sequences are SGHTA and FQGNSA. Trimming removed 5 bases from V and 1 base from J, with 12 bases in between. The CDR3 DNA is TGTGCCAGCAGCACCTCGGGCAGTTCCTACGAGCAGTACTTC. Translation: CASSTSGSSYEQYF.

V usage is TRBV29-1 and J usage is TRBJ2-3, with D perhaps TRBD2 (5 bases). CDR1 and CDR2 (germline): SQVTM, ANQGSEA. CDR3 size: 14 residues. CDR3 nucleotide sequence: TGCGGCACGAGGGCATCGGTTGTGTCAGATACGCAGTATTTT. This translates into CGTRASVVSDTQYF.

This sequence joins TRBV6-5 and TRBJ1-5, with D uncertain. The V end was cut by 6 bases, the J end by 0 bases, with 6 bases between. The CDR3 length is 13 residues. Germline V gives CDR1 MNHEY, CDR2 SVGAGI. The CDR3 DNA reads as TGTGCCAGCAGGCGGTATAGCAATCAGCCCCAGCATTTT. The encoded protein is CASRRYSNQPQHF.

The chain combines TRBV10-2 with TRBJ2-2; 10 bases map to TRBD2. With 8 bases clipped from V and 5 bases from J, the junction kept 17 bases outside the gene matches. This CDR3 has 18 amino acids. Germline loops: CDR1 WSHSY, CDR2 SAAADI. The CDR3 here is CASSKRGLETSGTGELFF. CDR3 bases: TGCGCCAGCTCAAAACGAGGGCTGGAGACTAGCGGGACCGGGGAGCTGTTTTTT.